Listed here is a single TCR beta chain. This clone occurred once. It has no known antigen specificity. No base qualities exist here, and no much larger clone lies one base off it. The label giving this sample's time point can be read as: peripheral blood 6 weeks after treatment start. A cohort of around 28 patients with locally advanced or metastatic urothelial carcinoma, treated at Memorial Sloan Kettering on a trial protocol, was included. Peripheral blood mononuclear cells were collected from each patient pretreatment and during treatment, giving between 1 and 8 total time points per patient. The Qiagen DNeasy Blood extraction kit was used to purify genomic DNA from total PBMCs and from tumor samples. PBMCs were collected pretreatment and during treatment, and were isolated and stored as previously described. In the germline V gene, CDR1 corresponds to SGHDN and CDR2 to FVKESK. The germline V and J ends show losses of 2 bases and 7 bases respectively, and no gene match explains 8 bases of the junction. Including cysteine and phenylalanine, the CDR3 has 15 amino acids. The only DNA kept is the CDR3, 45 bases in frame from the first base.

To estimate absolute template abundance from read counts, synthetic TCR analog templates were spiked into each PCR. The immunoSEQ assay was used to amplify TCRbeta CDR3 regions from genomic DNA with bias-controlled V and J gene primers. Sequencing of rearranged TCRbeta segments was done at approximately 20X coverage. Turning to the authors' computational methods: Sequencing errors were corrected by clustering and CDR3s were annotated against IMGT to assign V, D and J genes. Downstream analyses used only productive TCRbeta rearrangements, leaving out any out-of-frame or stop-codon sequences. Clonality was calculated as one minus the Shannon entropy normalized by the log of the number of unique productive sequences. Clones differing between time points or between blood and tumor were identified using Fisher's exact test with Benjamini-Hochberg correction, with an adjusted p below 0.01 applied as the threshold. This immuneACCESS table, as held by TCRdb, lists in-frame sequences with V and J called but not all clones. Of the missing ones, under half trace to an unresolved V gene in checked studies; the others have no known cause. D and trimming were read from the DNA, whereas the V and J calls and clone size are those reported in that table. The sample table contains some 120,000 clones; only one count was recorded for more than 85% of them. The ten largest clonotypes hold around 3.7% of the sample.

The sample comes from a study of PD-L1 blockade in urothelial cancer (dated by TCRdb to about 2017). Regarding the study in general: Therapy was started at some point between 2013 and 2015 for all patients, and atezolizumab 1,200 mg was administered intravenously every 3 weeks. A median of around 150,000 T cells and some 82,000 unique TCRs was obtained from blood samples, and a median clonality of approximately 0.08 was observed. About 85% of the 29 patients were males with bladder-origin urothelial cancer, and 18 of 29 reported a prior smoking history. In the same patients, whole exome sequencing and RNA sequencing of pretreatment tumors were performed in addition to TCR sequencing. Blood samples were analyzed at two time points: 3 weeks after treatment start (second dose) and 6 weeks after treatment start. Twenty-nine patients had pretreatment blood TCR-seq, some 24 had at least one posttreatment blood collection, and some 24 had tumor TCR-seq. Pretreatment tumor samples and matched peripheral blood, collected serially before and after atezolizumab treatment, underwent TCR sequencing. An ECOG performance status of 0 or 1 was recorded for the patients, and 0 to 3 prior chemotherapy regimens had been received by the patients. Roughly nine patients achieved durable clinical benefit and about 19 did not. Durable clinical benefit was defined as a progression-free survival longer than 6 months, and TCR features were additionally tested against progression-free survival and overall survival. The study was an exploratory multi-omic analysis of somatic, immune and clinical correlates of response to PD-L1 blockade with atezolizumab in urothelial cancer. The research as a whole found: Greater expansion of tumor-associated TCR clones in peripheral blood 3 weeks after the start of treatment was observed in patients with durable benefit (n of about 20, p = 0.022). Because the sample size was small (n ≈ 29) and many of the analyses were exploratory, the results are meant to be hypothesis-generating. A pretreatment peripheral blood TCR clonality below the median was linked to improved progression-free and overall survival.

The rearrangement joined TRBV14 to TRBJ2-1, with 7 bases aligning to TRBD2. This clonotype was obtained from a man between 60 and 70 years old with urothelial cancer. The sequencing here drew on PBMCs, taken around atezolizumab (anti-PD-L1) treatment. The CDR3 protein sequence reads: CASSQTRGVTNEQFF. In nucleotide form, the sequence is TGTGCCAGCAGCCAAACCCGGGGGGTCACGAATGAGCAGTTCTTC.